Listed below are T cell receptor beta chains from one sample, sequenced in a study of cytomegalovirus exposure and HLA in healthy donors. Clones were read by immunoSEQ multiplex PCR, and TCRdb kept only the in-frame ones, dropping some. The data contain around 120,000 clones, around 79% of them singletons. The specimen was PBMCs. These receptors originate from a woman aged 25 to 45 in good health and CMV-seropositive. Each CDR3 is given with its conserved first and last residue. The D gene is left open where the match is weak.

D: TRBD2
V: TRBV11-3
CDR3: CASSLGAGGPNEQYF

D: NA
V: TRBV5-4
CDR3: CASSLGDRSDGYTF

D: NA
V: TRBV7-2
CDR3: CASSLRARSTEAFF

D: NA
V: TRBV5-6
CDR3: CASSTWEAGGYTF

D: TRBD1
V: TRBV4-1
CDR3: CASSQDAQGAYSPLHF

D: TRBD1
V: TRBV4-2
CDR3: CASSSGTESTGELFF

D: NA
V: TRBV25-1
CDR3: CASSERGYVQPQHF

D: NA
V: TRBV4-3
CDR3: CASSQVSGSSYNEQFF

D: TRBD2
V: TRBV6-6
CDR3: CASSYSGLAGAQVF

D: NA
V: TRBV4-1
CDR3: CASSQDQQGVRSGNTIYF

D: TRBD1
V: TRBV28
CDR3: CASSSTGGYDEKLFF

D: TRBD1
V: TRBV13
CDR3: CASSYLQGFGAKNIQYF

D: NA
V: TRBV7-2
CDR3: CASSLSPGEPYNEQFF

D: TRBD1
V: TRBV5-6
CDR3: CASSLWDRRTDTQYF

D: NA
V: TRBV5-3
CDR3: CARSLPRVENSPLHF

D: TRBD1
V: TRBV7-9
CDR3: CASSQSYRGPAGANVLTF

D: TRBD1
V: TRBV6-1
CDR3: CASSGRRTGGVGELFF

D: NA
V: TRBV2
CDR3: CASSGLAIAGELFF

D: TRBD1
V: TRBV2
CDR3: CASLRDRANTGELFF

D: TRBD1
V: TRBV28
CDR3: CASATKGARGYTF

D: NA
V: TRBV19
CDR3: CASSSLQGPRQLRHF

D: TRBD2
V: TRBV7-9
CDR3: CASSFSGATDTQYF

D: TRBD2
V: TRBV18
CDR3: CASSPGEGSSYNEQFF

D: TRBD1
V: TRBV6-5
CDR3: CASRSGQGTYEQYF

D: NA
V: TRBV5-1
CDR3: CASSLGPGRDSGNTIYF

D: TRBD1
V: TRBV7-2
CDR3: CATAPRGTGDLNTEAFF

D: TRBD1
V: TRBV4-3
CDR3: CASSLGTGELSGNTIYF

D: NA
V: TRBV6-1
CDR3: CASSEAPREYEQYF

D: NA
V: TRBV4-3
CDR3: CASSPRDTLGDTEAFF

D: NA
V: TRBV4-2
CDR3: CASSQIFRPPRAASETQYF

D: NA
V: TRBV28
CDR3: CASSFGESRGYTF

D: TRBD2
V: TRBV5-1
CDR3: CASSLAGLATYNEQFF

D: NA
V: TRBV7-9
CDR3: CASSLIDEQFF

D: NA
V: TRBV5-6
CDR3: CASSLGGGGKYEQYF

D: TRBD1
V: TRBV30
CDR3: CAWSVYPQDRAEQYF

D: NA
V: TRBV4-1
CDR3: CASSQIGVGYEQYF

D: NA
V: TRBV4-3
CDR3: CASSHLGDPGELFF